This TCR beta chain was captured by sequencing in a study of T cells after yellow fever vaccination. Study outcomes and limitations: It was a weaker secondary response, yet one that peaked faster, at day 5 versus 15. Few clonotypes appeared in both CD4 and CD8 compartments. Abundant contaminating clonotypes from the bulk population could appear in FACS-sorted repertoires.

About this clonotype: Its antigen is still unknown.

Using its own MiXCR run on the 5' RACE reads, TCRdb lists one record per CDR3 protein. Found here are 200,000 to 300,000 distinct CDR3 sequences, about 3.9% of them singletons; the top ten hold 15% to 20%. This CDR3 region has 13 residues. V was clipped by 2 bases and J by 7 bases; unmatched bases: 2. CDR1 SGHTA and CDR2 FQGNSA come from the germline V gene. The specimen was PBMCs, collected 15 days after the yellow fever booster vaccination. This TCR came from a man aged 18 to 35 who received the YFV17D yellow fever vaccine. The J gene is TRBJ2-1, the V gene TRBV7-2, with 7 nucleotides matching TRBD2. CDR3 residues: CASSLPGGNEQFF. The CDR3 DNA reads TGTGCCAGCAGCTTACCCGGGGGGAATGAGCAGTTCTTC.